This T cell receptor (beta chain) was documented in a study of blood T cell repertoires in COVID-19. TCRdb keeps only in-frame clones here, not all; method: immunoSEQ multiplex PCR. The sample contains approximately 190,000 clones, 84% of which appear only once. Germline CDR1 and CDR2: MNHEY and SVGAGI. The CDR3 has 14 amino acids. After removal of 5 bases from V and 4 bases from J, the junction contained 8 bases not matched to a gene. This receptor was taken from a young man with active or convalescent COVID-19. The rearrangement joins TRBV6-5 to TRBJ2-7; 7 bases match TRBD1. The sample was peripheral blood. The CDR3 nucleotides are TGTGCCAGCAGTACCCACAGGGGTGTGTACGAGCAGTACTTC. Its protein product is CASSTHRGVYEQYF.